This T cell receptor beta chain is drawn from a study of CD8 T cells in ankylosing spondylitis. It was by quantitative 5'-RACE with molecular barcodes that TCR beta libraries were made. TCRdb used MiXCR to reprocess the 5' RACE reads, holding one entry per CDR3 protein. The top ten clones hold just over 0.5% of a sample with hundreds of thousands of distinct CDR3 sequences, about 12% of them seen once. Trimming left V 0 bases short and J 0 bases short, with 11 bases between. The CDR3 loop spans 16 amino acids. CDR1 is SGHNT, CDR2 YYREEE, per germline (reference sequence). General study findings and limits: Reports say disease-linked clones showed up significantly more in matched ankylosing spondylitis synovial fluid. Blood from ankylosing spondylitis patients appeared to carry a characteristic roughly 8-variant TCR beta motif. Prior literature has documented some motif variants in synovial fluid and blood from reactive arthritis.

The sample holds a few counts of this clonotype. The antigen is undetermined. The clonotype comes from a male donor with ankylosing spondylitis. Input material: blood, either unsorted or a sorted T cell fraction (not recorded which). This chain uses TRBV5-4 with TRBJ2-3, with D unresolved. The CDR3 is CASSLAVEFSTDTQYF. CDR3 DNA sequence: TGTGCCAGCAGCTTGGCCGTCGAGTTTAGCACAGATACGCAGTATTTT.